Each of the 17 T cell receptor beta chains below was sequenced from the same sample in a study of blood T cell repertoires in COVID-19. Produced via immunoSEQ multiplex PCR; TCRdb's table is partial and in-frame only. The sample consists of fewer than 300,000 clones, 80% to 90% of them appearing once. Sequencing input: peripheral blood. All receptors derive from a man in his fifties or sixties with COVID-19, enrolled during active disease.

The genes are TRBV6-5 and TRBJ2-7; D is perhaps TRBD1 (6 bases). Trimming pared 0 bases from V and 0 bases from J, leaving 9 bases between. Germline lookup yields CDR1 MNHEY and CDR2 SVGAGI. The CDR3 runs to 15 residues. CDR3 sequence: CASSYSWDTSYEQYF. The CDR3 region has the DNA TGTGCCAGCAGTTACTCTTGGGACACCTCCTACGAGCAGTACTTC.

The V gene is TRBV9, the J gene TRBJ1-4; 10 bases line up with TRBD1. This CDR3 spans 14 amino acids. The germline V gene encodes CDR1 SGDLS and CDR2 YYNGEE. V shed 2 bases, J shed 5 bases, and the junction held 0 bases outside the gene matches. For the CDR3, the DNA is TGTGCCAGCAGCGTGGGACAGGGGAATGAAAAACTGTTTTTT. Its translation is CASSVGQGNEKLFF.

The chain uses TRBV6-5 and TRBJ2-2, with TRBD1 matching 7 bases. From germline, CDR1 is MNHEY and CDR2 SVGAGI. There are 15 residues in the CDR3. With V trimmed by 1 base and J by 7 bases, 6 bases remained unmatched. CDR3 in amino acids: CASSYFGQGDGELFF. In DNA, the CDR3 is TGTGCCAGCAGTTACTTTGGGCAGGGGGACGGGGAGCTGTTTTTT.

The CDR3 nucleotides are TGTGCCACCAGCAGAGATCCATCACGCGCGAACACCGGGGAGCTGTTTTTT. Amino acids: CATSRDPSRANTGELFF. This chain joins TRBV15 and TRBJ2-2; the D is unclear. Per germline, CDR1 LNHNV and CDR2 YYDKDF (reference sequence). This CDR3 is 17 amino acids long. The V gene lost 0 bases and the J gene lost 0 bases, with 11 bases spanning the gap.

The chain employs TRBV12-3 or TRBV12-4 and TRBJ1-2; TRBD1 is a possible D gene (5 bases). The V end was cut by 5 bases, the J end by 5 bases, with 9 bases between. The CDR3 runs 12 residues. CDR3 nucleotide sequence: TGTGCCAGCAGTCAGGGAGGGTATGGCTACACCTTC. It is translated as CASSQGGYGYTF.

This chain links TRBV2 with TRBJ1-2; D remains unclear. The CDR3 covers 13 residues. V lost 10 bases and J 4 bases, leaving 16 bases between the germline ends. Per germline, CDR1 SNHLY and CDR2 FYNNEI. The CDR3 DNA reads as TGTGCCACGCAGGTCCCAGGTGGCTATGGCTACACCTTC. Amino acids: CATQVPGGYGYTF.

The chain combines TRBV15 with TRBJ2-7; TRBD2 matches 8 bases. The CDR3 is 13 residues long. Germline V gene lookup returns CDR1 LNHNV and CDR2 YYDKDF (reference sequence). V lost 8 bases, J lost 4 bases, and 7 bases stayed unmatched. DNA for the CDR3: TGTGCCACCCGGCTAGCGGGTGGATACGAGCAGTACTTC. Translation gives CATRLAGGYEQYF.

The chain uses TRBV6-6 and TRBJ1-1; 12 bases are shared with TRBD1. Trimming removed 5 bases from V and 6 bases from J; junction bases left unmatched: 13. This CDR3 is built from 17 residues. Per germline, CDR1 MNHNY and CDR2 SVGAGI (reference sequence). The CDR3 DNA sequence: TGTGCCAGCAGTCGTCCCGGGACAGGGGGCATGTTTGCTGAAGCTTTCTTT. Translation: CASSRPGTGGMFAEAFF.

The table lists this clone with a count of one. The chain couples TRBV5-1 to TRBJ2-7, with 10 bases fitting TRBD1. Looked up from germline, CDR1 is SGHRS and CDR2 is YFSETQ. The length of the CDR3 is 14 residues. J lost 3 bases, V lost 4 bases, and 4 bases had no gene match. Written as DNA, the CDR3 is TGCGCCAGCAGCCCGGACAGGGGGGACTACGAGCAGTACTTC. Its protein is CASSPDRGDYEQYF.

The J gene is TRBJ2-3, the V gene TRBV5-1; 14 positions agree with TRBD2. Germline V lookup: CDR1 SGHRS, CDR2 YFSETQ. The CDR3 has 16 amino acids. The J segment lost 3 bases and the V segment lost 2 bases, leaving 2 bases of the junction unmatched. The CDR3 spells CASSFGLAGGTDTQYF. CDR3 sequence (DNA): TGCGCCAGCAGCTTCGGACTAGCGGGGGGAACAGATACGCAGTATTTT.

The J gene is TRBJ2-5, the V gene TRBV9; 7 bases are shared with TRBD2. Germline V lookup: CDR1 SGDLS, CDR2 YYNGEE. V was pared by 7 bases and J by 2 bases, with 8 bases of the junction left unmatched. The CDR3 sequence is 14 residues long. CDR3 residues: CASSPGGLQETQYF. As DNA, the CDR3 is TGTGCCAGCTCCCCGGGGGGACTACAAGAGACCCAGTACTTC.

The chain employs TRBV5-1 and TRBJ1-2; tentative D call: TRBD1 (6 bases). Trimming took 0 bases from V and 4 from J, leaving 10 bases between them. CDR1 is SGHRS, CDR2 YFSETQ, per germline. The CDR3 totals 14 residues. CDR3 coding DNA: TGCGCCAGCAGCTTGGCCGGGACACCCTATGGCTACACCTTC. This gives the protein CASSLAGTPYGYTF.

V and J are TRBV11-2 and TRBJ1-1, with 7 bases fitting TRBD1. V was clipped by 2 bases and J by 6 bases; unmatched bases: 6. CDR3 length equals 14 residues. Germline CDR1 and CDR2: SGHAT and FQNNGV. CDR3 loop: CASSLMGQLPEAFF. CDR3 nucleotide sequence: TGTGCCAGCAGCTTAATGGGACAGCTGCCTGAAGCTTTCTTT. Based on the CDR3 plus reference TRBV11-2 and TRBJ1-1, the full variable domain is EAGVAQSPRYKIIEKRQSVAFWCNPISGHATLYWYQQILGQGPKLLIQFQNNGVVDDSQLPKDRFSAERLKGVDSTLKIQPAKLEDSAVYLCASSLMGQLPEAFFGQGTRLTVV.

The J gene is TRBJ1-4, the V gene TRBV7-9; 9 nucleotides agree with TRBD1. The CDR3 contains 14 residues. V shed 1 base and J 6 bases; nucleotides not matched to a gene: 0. Germline V gene lookup returns CDR1 SEHNR and CDR2 FQNEAQ (reference sequence). CDR3 in DNA: TGTGCCAGCAGCTTAGGGACAGGGGATGAAAAACTGTTTTTT. This codes for CASSLGTGDEKLFF.

The DNA of the CDR3 is TGTGCCATCACCGAAGGGGGTAACTATGGCTACACCTTC. Its translation: CAITEGGNYGYTF. The chain recombines TRBV10-3 with TRBJ1-2; perhaps TRBD1 as D (6 bases). The length of the CDR3 is 13 residues. The ends were cut back, 7 bases at V and 1 base at J, with 10 bases in the middle. CDR1 ENHRY and CDR2 SYGVKD come from the germline V gene.

This clone was seen only once. The chain carries TRBV29-1 and TRBJ2-2; 8 nucleotides align to TRBD2. The junction had 3 bases not matched to a gene; V was cut back by 2 bases and J by 4 bases. Germline-derived CDR1 and CDR2 are SQVTM and ANQGSEA. This CDR3 is 14 amino acids long. The CDR3 DNA sequence: TGCAGCGTTGAAACCGGGAGGGTCACCGGGGAGCTGTTTTTT. Its protein is CSVETGRVTGELFF.

The rearrangement uses TRBV12-3 or TRBV12-4 and TRBJ1-1; 7 bases line up with TRBD1. The CDR3 is 13 residues long. Trimming at V came to 5 bases and at J to 4 bases, leaving 4 bases not matched to a gene. Here the CDR3 reads CASSKGAATEAFF. DNA of the CDR3: TGTGCCAGCAGTAAGGGGGCGGCCACTGAAGCTTTCTTT.